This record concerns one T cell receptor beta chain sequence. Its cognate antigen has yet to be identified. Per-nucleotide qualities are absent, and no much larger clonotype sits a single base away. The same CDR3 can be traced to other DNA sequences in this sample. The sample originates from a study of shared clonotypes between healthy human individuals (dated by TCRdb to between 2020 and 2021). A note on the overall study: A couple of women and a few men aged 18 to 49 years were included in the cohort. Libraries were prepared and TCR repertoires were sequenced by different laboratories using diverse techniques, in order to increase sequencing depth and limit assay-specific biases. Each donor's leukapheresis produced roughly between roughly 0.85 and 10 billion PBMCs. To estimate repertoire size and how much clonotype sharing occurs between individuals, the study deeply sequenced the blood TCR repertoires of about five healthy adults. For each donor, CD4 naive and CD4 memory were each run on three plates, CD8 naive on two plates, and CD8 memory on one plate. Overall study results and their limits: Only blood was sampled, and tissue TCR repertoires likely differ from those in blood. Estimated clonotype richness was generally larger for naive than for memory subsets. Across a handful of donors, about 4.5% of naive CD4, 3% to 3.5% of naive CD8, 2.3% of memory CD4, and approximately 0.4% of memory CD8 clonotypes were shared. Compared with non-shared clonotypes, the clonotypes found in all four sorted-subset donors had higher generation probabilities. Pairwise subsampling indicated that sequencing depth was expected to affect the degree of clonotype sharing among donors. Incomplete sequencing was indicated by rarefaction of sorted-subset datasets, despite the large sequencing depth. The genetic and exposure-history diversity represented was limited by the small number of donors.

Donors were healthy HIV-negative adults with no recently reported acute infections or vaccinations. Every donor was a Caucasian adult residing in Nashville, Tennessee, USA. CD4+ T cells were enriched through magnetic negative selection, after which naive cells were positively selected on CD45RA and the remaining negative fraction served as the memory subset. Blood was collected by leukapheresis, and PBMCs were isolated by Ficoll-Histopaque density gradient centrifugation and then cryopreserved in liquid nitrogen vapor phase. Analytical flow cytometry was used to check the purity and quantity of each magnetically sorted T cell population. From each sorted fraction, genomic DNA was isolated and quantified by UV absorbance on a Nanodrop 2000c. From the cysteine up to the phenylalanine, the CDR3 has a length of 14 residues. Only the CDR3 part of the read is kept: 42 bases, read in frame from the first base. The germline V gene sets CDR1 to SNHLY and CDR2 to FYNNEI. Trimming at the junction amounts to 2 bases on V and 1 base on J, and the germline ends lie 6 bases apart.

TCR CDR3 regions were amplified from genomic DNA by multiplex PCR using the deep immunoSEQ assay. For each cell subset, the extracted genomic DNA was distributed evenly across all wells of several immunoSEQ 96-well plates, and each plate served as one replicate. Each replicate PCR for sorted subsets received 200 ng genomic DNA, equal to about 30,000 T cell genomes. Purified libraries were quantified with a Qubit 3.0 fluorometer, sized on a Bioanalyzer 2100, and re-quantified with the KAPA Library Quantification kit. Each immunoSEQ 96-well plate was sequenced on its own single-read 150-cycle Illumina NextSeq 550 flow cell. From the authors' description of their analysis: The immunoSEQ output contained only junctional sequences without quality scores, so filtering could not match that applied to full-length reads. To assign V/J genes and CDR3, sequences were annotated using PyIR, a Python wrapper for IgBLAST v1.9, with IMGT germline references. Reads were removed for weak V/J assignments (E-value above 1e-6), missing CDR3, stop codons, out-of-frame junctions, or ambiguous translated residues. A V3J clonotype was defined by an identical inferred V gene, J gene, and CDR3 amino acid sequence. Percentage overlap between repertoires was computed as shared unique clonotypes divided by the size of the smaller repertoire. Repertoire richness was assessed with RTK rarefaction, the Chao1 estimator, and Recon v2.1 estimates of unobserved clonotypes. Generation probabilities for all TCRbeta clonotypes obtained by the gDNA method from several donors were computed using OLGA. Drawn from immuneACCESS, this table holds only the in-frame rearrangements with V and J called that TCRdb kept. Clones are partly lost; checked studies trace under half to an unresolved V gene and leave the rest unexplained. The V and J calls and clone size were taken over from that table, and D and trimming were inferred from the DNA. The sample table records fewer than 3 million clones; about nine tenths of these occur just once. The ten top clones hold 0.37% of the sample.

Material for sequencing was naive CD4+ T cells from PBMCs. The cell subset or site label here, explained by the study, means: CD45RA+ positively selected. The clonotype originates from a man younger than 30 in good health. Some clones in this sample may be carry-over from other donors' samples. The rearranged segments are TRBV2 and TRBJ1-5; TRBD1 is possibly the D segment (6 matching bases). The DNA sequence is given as TGTGCCAGCAGTGAACAGGGGAGCAATCAGCCCCAGCATTTT. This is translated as CASSEQGSNQPQHF.